The T cell receptor (beta chain) under discussion was sequenced for a study of blood T cell repertoires in COVID-19. Libraries were prepared by immunoSEQ multiplex PCR; TCRdb keeps only in-frame clonotypes and omits some of them. The table shows tens of thousands of clones, with 70% to 90% occurring only once. The V segment lost 4 bases and the J segment 0 bases; nucleotides outside the gene matches: 9. The CDR3 spans 18 residues. The germline gives CDR1 SGHNT, CDR2 YYREEE (reference sequence). The clonotype originates from a woman of 80 years or more with acute or convalescent COVID-19. Sequenced material: peripheral blood. This chain connects TRBV5-4 to TRBJ2-1, with 11 nucleotides matching TRBD2. The CDR3 is CASSPGVAGGSSYNEQFF. Written as DNA, the CDR3 is TGTGCCAGCAGCCCGGGAGTAGCGGGGGGGAGCTCCTACAATGAGCAGTTCTTC.